The sequence of this T cell receptor (beta chain) was determined in a study of CD8 T cells in ankylosing spondylitis. This clonotype was detected only a few times. What it binds is not known. Molecular-barcoded quantitative 5'-RACE produced these TCR beta libraries. One entry per CDR3 protein results from TCRdb running MiXCR on the 5' RACE reads. Of 750,000 to 850,000 distinct CDR3 sequences in the sample, approximately 10% were seen once. General study findings and limits: Before this, some motif variants had been reported in reactive arthritis synovial fluid and blood. Matched ankylosing spondylitis synovial fluid reportedly contained a significantly enriched population of disease-linked clones. Ankylosing spondylitis blood appeared to carry a characteristic TCR beta motif of several highly homologous variants.

The CDR3 extends over 15 amino acids. J gave up 5 bases and V 2 bases, and 6 bases lay outside the gene matches. From germline, CDR1 is DFQATT and CDR2 SNEGSKA (reference sequence). The rearrangement links TRBV20-1 to TRBJ2-2; 9 bases line up with TRBD2. The source material was blood, either unsorted or a sorted T cell fraction (not recorded which). The receptor comes from a male donor with ankylosing spondylitis. DNA of the CDR3: TGCAGTGCTAGAACCCTAGCGGGATTTACCGGGGAGCTGTTTTTT. It specifies CSARTLAGFTGELFF.